This TCR beta chain was identified during a study of sequential checkpoint blockade in melanoma. Treatment meaning: randomized to nivolumab then ipilimumab (arm A) or the reverse (arm B). Sorted cells were live CD3+CD8+, lacking CD19 and CD56, from PBMCs. Germline lookup yields CDR1 SGDLS and CDR2 YYNGEE. The CDR3 spans 13 residues. J gave up 6 bases and V 4 bases, and 4 bases lay outside the gene matches. The data were produced by immunoSEQ multiplex PCR, yet TCRdb's version contains in-frame clones alone and is incomplete. The sample yields under 25,000 clones, around 75% seen once. The sequences come from CD8+ T cells sorted from blood (inferred from file names), collected from a patient given nivolumab and ipilimumab in sequence. This TCR came from a human donor with melanoma. The chain carries TRBV9 and TRBJ1-1; 9 nucleotides match TRBD1. The CDR3 loop is CASSQRQGAEAFF. CDR3 sequence (DNA): TGTGCCAGCAGCCAAAGACAGGGGGCTGAAGCTTTCTTT.